Included here is one T cell receptor beta chain sequence, with context. Its matching antigen is unknown. Synthesis of TCR beta cDNA relied on 5'RACE template switching carrying UMIs. TCRdb reprocessed the 5' RACE reads and reports one entry per CDR3 protein, with no DNA. The table counts about 30,000 distinct CDR3 sequences; roughly three fifths lies in the top ten. This record comes from a study of T cells expressing NK-cell markers. Study outcomes and limitations: Dominance of the CD3+CD56-NKG2C+ fraction by these clonotypes also held in a few donors.

The CDR3 is 13 residues long. Per germline, CDR1 SGHAT and CDR2 FQNNGV. This chain connects TRBV11-2 to TRBJ1-1. This TCR derives from a woman aged 18-70 years in good health. The sample taken for sequencing was blood T cells: a sorted CD56 or NKG2C T cell subset, CD4+ or CD8+ T cells, or bulk PBMC T cells (not recorded which). CDR3 residues: CASSPYRNTEAFF.